Shown below are 28 T cell receptor beta chains from a single sample sequenced in a study of Graves' ophthalmopathy and Graves' hyperthyroidism. For repertoire sequencing, the TCR beta CDR3 regions were amplified from RNA transcripts. HTBI-primed RT-PCR formed the first round, and a multiplex PCR formed the second. TCRdb reanalysed the multiplex PCR reads using MiXCR and keeps one entry per CDR3 protein. Among 150,000 to 200,000 distinct CDR3 sequences listed, approximately 40% were seen once. Sequenced input: peripheral blood. The receptors come from a man aged 30 to 39 with Graves' ophthalmopathy.

The rearrangement links TRBV19 to TRBJ2-7; tentative D call: TRBD1 (5 bases). There are 13 residues in the CDR3. CDR1 LNHDA and CDR2 SQIVND come from the germline V gene (reference sequence). Trimming removed 9 bases from V and 0 bases from J, with 12 bases in between. The CDR3 DNA is TGTGCCAGCCCCACCCAGGGCTCCTACGAGCAGTACTTC. Encoded protein: CASPTQGSYEQYF.

This clonotype was seen at least ten times. The V call is TRBV18, the J call TRBJ2-7, with 7 bases that match TRBD1. This CDR3 comprises 14 residues. Trimming cost V 2 bases and J 3 bases; bases outside gene matches: 4. CDR1 and CDR2 from the germline V gene are KGHSH and LQKENI. DNA of the CDR3: TGTGCCAGCTCACCAAATGGGGACAGCTACGAGCAGTACTTC. This codes for CASSPNGDSYEQYF.

The chain links TRBV6-2 or TRBV6-3 to TRBJ2-7, with TRBD2 identical over 7 bases. With V trimmed by 6 bases and J by 0 bases, 5 bases remained unmatched. This CDR3 spans 14 amino acids. Germline lookup yields CDR1 MNHEY and CDR2 SVGEGT. The CDR3 coding sequence is TGTGCCAGCAGCTTAGCGGGCACCTCCTACGAGCAGTACTTC. Amino acids: CASSLAGTSYEQYF.

J is TRBJ1-2 and V is TRBV10-3; 7 bases are a match to TRBD1. The CDR3 runs 15 residues. The J segment lost 0 bases and the V segment lost 4 bases, leaving 5 bases of the junction unmatched. CDR1 is ENHRY and CDR2 is SYGVKD in the germline V gene. The DNA of the CDR3 is TGTGCCATCAGTGGGAGACAGGGCGCTAACTATGGCTACACCTTC. As protein: CAISGRQGANYGYTF.

The rearrangement links TRBV25-1 to TRBJ2-7; D gene unclear. Germline lookup yields CDR1 MGHDK and CDR2 SYGVNS. The CDR3 has 20 amino acids. V dropped 5 bases and J dropped 3 bases, with 32 bases sitting between them. The CDR3 region has the DNA TGTGCCAGCAGTCGACCTCGGGCCAGCCAAACCTATATTCAGGACTACGAGCAGTACTTC. Translating gives CASSRPRASQTYIQDYEQYF.

Many counts were recorded for this clonotype. The chain recombines TRBV28 with TRBJ2-4; D remains ambiguous. CDR3 length equals 12 residues. Per the germline V gene, CDR1 is MDHEN and CDR2 is SYDVKM. The V gene lost 2 bases and the J gene lost 13 bases, with 12 bases spanning the gap. The CDR3 DNA sequence: TGTGCCAGCAGTTTAAGAACGTCCGGCCAGTACTTC. Translating it yields CASSLRTSGQYF.

The chain uses TRBV12-3 or TRBV12-4 and TRBJ2-7; no reliable D call. This CDR3 contains 13 residues. Trimming took 5 bases from V and 1 from J, leaving 9 bases between them. CDR3 loop: CASSQVQSYEQYF. DNA for the CDR3: TGTGCCAGCAGTCAAGTCCAGTCCTACGAGCAGTACTTC.

The chain recombines TRBV6-2 or TRBV6-3 with TRBJ2-7; no firm D call. The CDR3 has 12 residues. Trimming shortened V by 3 bases and J by 6 bases, and 9 bases separated the two germline ends. Germline-derived CDR1 and CDR2 are MNHEY and SVGEGT. The CDR3 spells CASSYVRAEQYF. Here the CDR3 DNA reads TGTGCCAGCAGTTATGTGCGCGCCGAGCAGTACTTC.

The rearrangement uses TRBV20-1 and TRBJ1-2, with TRBD1 identical over 8 bases. Germline V lookup: CDR1 DFQATT, CDR2 SNEGSKA (reference sequence). V was pared by 7 bases and J by 3 bases, with 19 bases of the junction left unmatched. The CDR3 spans 17 residues. The CDR3 coding sequence is TGCAGTGGCTCTAACTTTGAAGCAGGGGGCGCCGACTATGGCTACACCTTC. This gives the protein CSGSNFEAGGADYGYTF.

This clonotype was seen repeatedly, ten times or more. The chain combines TRBV30 with TRBJ1-2; D perhaps matches TRBD1 (5 bases). Germline CDR1 is GTSNPN and CDR2 is SVGIG (reference sequence). The ends were cut back, 7 bases at V and 6 bases at J, with 15 bases in the middle. The CDR3 contains 12 residues. CDR3 DNA: TGTGCCTACGGGGATTTGGGGCATGGCTACACCTTC. Residues: CAYGDLGHGYTF.

J is TRBJ1-1 and V is TRBV11-2; no clear D gene. Germline V lookup: CDR1 SGHAT, CDR2 FQNNGV. This CDR3 spans 13 amino acids. The V gene lost 4 bases and the J gene lost 10 bases, with 16 bases spanning the gap. CDR3 in DNA: TGTGCCAGCAGCTCAGTACGACGCCGAGGAGCTTTCTTT. It is translated as CASSSVRRRGAFF.

There are many counts of this clonotype. The chain has TRBV7-2 and TRBJ2-2; D is unclear. The CDR3 runs 11 residues. The germline V and J ends were trimmed by 5 bases and 5 bases, with 3 bases remaining between them. The germline gives CDR1 SGHTA, CDR2 FQGNSA. The DNA for the CDR3 is TGTGCCAGCAGCGAAACCGGGGAGCTGTTTTTT. As protein: CASSETGELFF.

This clonotype occurred many times. This sequence joins TRBV24-1 and TRBJ2-7; tentatively, D is TRBD1 (6 bases). V lost 8 bases and J 0 bases, leaving 10 bases between the germline ends. Germline V lookup: CDR1 KGHDR, CDR2 SFDVKD. The CDR3 consists of 13 residues. CDR3 nucleotides: TGTGCCACCATGTCAGGGGACTCCTACGAGCAGTACTTC. It is translated as CATMSGDSYEQYF.

V usage is TRBV6-5 and J usage is TRBJ2-5; no reliable D call. The CDR3 covers 12 residues. Trimming took off 10 bases at V and 4 bases at J, with 13 bases between the two ends. Germline-derived CDR1 and CDR2 are MNHEY and SVGAGI. DNA of the CDR3: TGTGCCACCTCCCATACGTTAGAGACCCAGTACTTC. This sequence encodes CATSHTLETQYF.

This clonotype came up many times. The chain is built from TRBV12-3 or TRBV12-4 and TRBJ2-7; tentatively, D is TRBD1 (6 bases). Trimming pared 3 bases from V and 7 bases from J, leaving 16 bases between. The CDR3 contains 14 residues. CDR3 coding DNA: TGTGCCAGCAGTTTGGCAGGGGCGAAGGGGGAGCAGTACTTC. It yields the protein CASSLAGAKGEQYF.

This clonotype came up many times. The rearrangement links TRBV6-2 or TRBV6-3 to TRBJ1-5; tentatively, D is TRBD1 (6 bases). Germline lookup yields CDR1 MNHEY and CDR2 SVGEGT. Between the trimmed V and J ends, which lost 6 bases and 6 bases, there was a span of 15 bases. The CDR3 contains 14 residues. DNA for the CDR3: TGTGCCAGCAGCCACCAGGGGCCCCCTCAGCCCCAGCATTTT. The encoded protein is CASSHQGPPQPQHF.

This clonotype occurred many times. The chain couples TRBV28 to TRBJ2-5, with D possibly TRBD1 on 8 matching bases. V was cut by 5 bases and J by 2 bases, with 15 bases left in between. This CDR3 has 15 residues. Germline CDR1 is MDHEN and CDR2 is SYDVKM. The CDR3 loop is CASSDYRGGQETQYF. The CDR3 DNA follows: TGTGCCAGCAGTGACTACAGGGGGGGACAAGAGACCCAGTACTTC.

At least ten counts were recorded for this clonotype. J is TRBJ2-5 and V is TRBV20-1; 10 bases fit TRBD2. Germline CDR1 is DFQATT and CDR2 is SNEGSKA (reference sequence). The CDR3 length is 14 residues. V gave up 3 bases and J gave up 6 bases; unmatched junction bases: 7. The CDR3 loop is CSASPSGSTKTQYF. As DNA, the CDR3 is TGCAGTGCTAGCCCTAGCGGGAGTACGAAGACCCAGTACTTC.

In this sample, this clonotype turned up many times. This sequence joins TRBV4-3 and TRBJ1-2; D perhaps matches TRBD1 (6 bases). The CDR3 is 15 residues long. V was trimmed by 4 bases and J by 4 bases, leaving 16 bases between them. Germline CDR1 reads LGHNA; CDR2 reads YSLEER. As DNA, the CDR3 is TGCGCCAGCAGCCCGACCCGGTGGGACACCTATGGCTACACCTTC. Encoded protein: CASSPTRWDTYGYTF.

This clonotype was seen ten or more times. V and J are TRBV28 and TRBJ1-1; D is unresolved. Germline V gene data show CDR1 as MDHEN and CDR2 as SYDVKM. Trimming removed 4 bases from V and 2 bases from J, with 17 bases in between. The CDR3 contains 16 residues. Here the CDR3 reads CASSSISWYINTEAFF. CDR3 in DNA: TGTGCCAGCAGTTCCATAAGCTGGTACATCAACACTGAAGCTTTCTTT.

V and J are TRBV6-2 or TRBV6-3 and TRBJ2-5; D not resolved. V lost 1 base, J lost 0 bases, and 9 bases lay in between. Germline CDR1 is MNHEY and CDR2 is SVGEGT. The CDR3 covers 15 residues. The CDR3 nucleotides are TGTGCCAGCAGTTACTTGGACCGGTACCAAGAGACCCAGTACTTC. Amino acid sequence: CASSYLDRYQETQYF.

This clonotype was counted many times. The rearrangement joins TRBV15 to TRBJ2-7; 7 bases map to TRBD2. J gave up 5 bases and V 4 bases, and 8 bases lay outside the gene matches. The CDR3 sequence is 14 residues long. The germline V gene has CDR1 LNHNV and CDR2 YYDKDF (reference sequence). The CDR3 DNA reads TGTGCCACCAGCATAGGACTAGACCGAGACGAGCAGTACTTC. Translating it yields CATSIGLDRDEQYF. Based on the CDR3 plus reference TRBV15 and TRBJ2-7, the full variable domain is DAMVIQNPRYQVTQFGKPVTLSCSQTLNHNVMYWYQQKSSQAPKLLFHYYDKDFNNEADTPDNFQSRRPNTSFCFLDIRSPGLGDTAMYLCATSIGLDRDEQYFGPGTRLTVT.

This clonotype was observed many times. The chain joins TRBV6-2 or TRBV6-3 to TRBJ1-1; 10 bases are shared with TRBD1. CDR1 is MNHEY and CDR2 is SVGEGT in the germline V gene. V was clipped by 5 bases and J by 5 bases; unmatched bases: 11. The CDR3 spans 16 residues. This CDR3 is CASSRRQGASLTEAFF. In DNA form, the CDR3 reads TGTGCCAGCAGTCGCAGACAGGGGGCAAGTCTAACTGAAGCTTTCTTT.

This clonotype was seen repeatedly, ten times or more. The chain couples TRBV20-1 to TRBJ1-6; TRBD1 might be the D (6 bases). CDR1 and CDR2 (germline): DFQATT, SNEGSKA (reference sequence). This CDR3 region has 16 residues. V was shortened by 0 bases and J by 10 bases, with 19 bases between the two germline ends. The CDR3 sequence: CSARDLLQGISSPLHF. CDR3 in DNA: TGCAGTGCTAGAGATCTACTACAGGGTATAAGCTCACCCCTCCACTTT.

This clonotype was observed many times. This CDR3 reads CASSYGLREWQYF. DNA for the CDR3: TGTGCCAGCAGTTACGGGTTGCGGGAGTGGCAGTACTTC. The chain employs TRBV6-2 or TRBV6-3 and TRBJ2-7, with TRBD2 identical over 7 bases. The CDR3 extends over 13 amino acids. CDR1 is MNHEY and CDR2 is SVGEGT in the germline V gene. Trimming at V came to 2 bases and at J to 9 bases, leaving 7 bases not matched to a gene.

This clonotype was counted ten times or more. The CDR3 nucleotides read TGTGCCAGCAGTTACTCGAGTCGCGAGCAGTACTTC. It is translated as CASSYSSREQYF. The rearrangement links TRBV6-2 or TRBV6-3 to TRBJ2-7; D gene uncertain. V was cut by 0 bases and J by 6 bases, with 6 bases left in between. Per germline, CDR1 MNHEY and CDR2 SVGEGT. This CDR3 comprises 12 residues.

The sample holds many counts of this clonotype. The chain links TRBV6-5 to TRBJ2-7; 7 nucleotides align to TRBD1. Germline CDR1 MNHEY, CDR2 SVGAGI. The CDR3 totals 17 residues. Trimming took 6 bases from V and 6 from J; bases not matched to a gene: 20. CDR3: CASSILRTGLDFGEQYF. The DNA for the CDR3 is TGTGCCAGCAGCATACTACGGACAGGCCTCGACTTCGGCGAGCAGTACTTC.

This clonotype has a count of ten or more. The rearrangement uses TRBV12-3 or TRBV12-4 and TRBJ1-6; weak D call: TRBD1 (5 bases). The CDR3 has 16 residues. The ends were cut back, 5 bases at V and 5 bases at J, with 16 bases in the middle. The CDR3 DNA is TGTGCCAGCAGTCCCGGGACCCGGGAAGATAATTCACCCCTCCACTTT. Amino acids: CASSPGTREDNSPLHF.